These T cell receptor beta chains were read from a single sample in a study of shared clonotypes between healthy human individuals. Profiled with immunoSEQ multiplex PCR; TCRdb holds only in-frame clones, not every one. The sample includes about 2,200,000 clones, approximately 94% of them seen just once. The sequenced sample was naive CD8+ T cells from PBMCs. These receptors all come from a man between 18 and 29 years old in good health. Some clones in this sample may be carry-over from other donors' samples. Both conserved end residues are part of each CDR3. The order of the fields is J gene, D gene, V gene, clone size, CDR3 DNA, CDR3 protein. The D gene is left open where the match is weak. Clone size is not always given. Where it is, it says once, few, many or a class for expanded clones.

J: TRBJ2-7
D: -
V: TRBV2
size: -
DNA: TGTGCCAGCAGTGTGAGGGGATTCCTCTACGAGCAGTACTTC
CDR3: CASSVRGFLYEQYF

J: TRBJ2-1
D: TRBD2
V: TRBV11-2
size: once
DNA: TGTGCCAGCAGTAGCGGGACCTACAATGAGCAGTTCTTC
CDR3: CASSSGTYNEQFF

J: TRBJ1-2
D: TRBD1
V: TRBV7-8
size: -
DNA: TGTGCCAGCAGCTCACATCGGACAGGGGGTTCCTACGGCTACACCTTC
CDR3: CASSSHRTGGSYGYTF

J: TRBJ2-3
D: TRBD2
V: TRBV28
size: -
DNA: TGTGCCAGCAGTACCATCCTAGCGGGGCATAGCACAGATACGCAGTATTTT
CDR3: CASSTILAGHSTDTQYF

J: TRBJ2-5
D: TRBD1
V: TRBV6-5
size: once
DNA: TGTGCCAGCAGTTACCTCCGACAGGGTAGAAAGACCCAGTACTTC
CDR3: CASSYLRQGRKTQYF

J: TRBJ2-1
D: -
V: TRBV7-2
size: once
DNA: TGTGCCAGCAGCTTAGGGCTCGGGCGTCACTCCTACAATGAGCAGTTCTTC
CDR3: CASSLGLGRHSYNEQFF

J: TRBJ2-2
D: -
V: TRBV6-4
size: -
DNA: TGTGCCAGCCCACTTTCTCGGACAGCGAACACCGGGGAGCTGTTTTTT
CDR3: CASPLSRTANTGELFF

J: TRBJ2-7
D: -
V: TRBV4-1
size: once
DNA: TGCGCCAGCAGCCAAGGGTTCGGGGGTCAGTACTACGAGCAGTACTTC
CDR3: CASSQGFGGQYYEQYF

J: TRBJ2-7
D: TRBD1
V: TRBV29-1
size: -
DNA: TGCAGCGCAAGGACAGGGAGCCCCTACGAGCAGTACTTC
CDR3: CSARTGSPYEQYF

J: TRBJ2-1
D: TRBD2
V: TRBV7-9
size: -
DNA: TGTGCCAGCAGCTTACCGGGACTAGGGCGGAATGAGCAGTTCTTC
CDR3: CASSLPGLGRNEQFF

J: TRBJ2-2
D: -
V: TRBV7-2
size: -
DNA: TGTGCCAGCAGCTTGGCGGGGCCCGCCGGGGAGCTGTTTTTT
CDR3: CASSLAGPAGELFF

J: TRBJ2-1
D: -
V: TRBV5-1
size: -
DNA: TGCGCCAGCAGCTTGGATCTGCATGATGAGCAGTTCTTC
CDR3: CASSLDLHDEQFF

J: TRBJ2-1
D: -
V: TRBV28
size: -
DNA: TGTGCCAGCAGCCTTAGTGAGCAGTTCTTC
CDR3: CASSLSEQFF

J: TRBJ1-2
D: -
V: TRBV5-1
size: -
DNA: TGCGCCAGCAGCTTGGTGGCAGGCCCTAACTATGGCTACACCTTC
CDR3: CASSLVAGPNYGYTF

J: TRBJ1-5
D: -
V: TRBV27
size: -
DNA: TGTGCCAGCAGTTTATGGACGAATCAGCCCCAGCATTTT
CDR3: CASSLWTNQPQHF

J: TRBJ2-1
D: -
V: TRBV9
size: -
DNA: TGTGCCAGCAGCGTTTCCAAAGGGGAGCAGTTCTTC
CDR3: CASSVSKGEQFF

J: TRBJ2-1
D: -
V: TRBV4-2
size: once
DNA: TGTGCCAGCAGCCAAGATAGAAGCGGTTACAATGAGCAGTTCTTC
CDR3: CASSQDRSGYNEQFF

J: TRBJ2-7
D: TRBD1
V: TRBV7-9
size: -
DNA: TGTGCCAGCAGAAGAGTGAGACAGGGGGTTCCCTACGAGCAGTACTTC
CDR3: CASRRVRQGVPYEQYF

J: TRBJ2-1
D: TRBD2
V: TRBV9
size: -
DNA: TGTGCCAGCAGCGCTAGCGGGAGGGCCTCCTACAATGAGCAGTTCTTC
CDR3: CASSASGRASYNEQFF

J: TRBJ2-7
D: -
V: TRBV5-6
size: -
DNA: TGTGCCAGCAGCTTGATCCTAGCACTGGGTGAGCAGTACTTC
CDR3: CASSLILALGEQYF

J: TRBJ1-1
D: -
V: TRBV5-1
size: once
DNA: TGCGCCAGCAGCTTGGCCAAGTGGGGACTCACTGAAGCTTTCTTT
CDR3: CASSLAKWGLTEAFF

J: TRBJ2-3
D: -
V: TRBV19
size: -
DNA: TGTGCCAGTAGTATTATGGCTACTACAGATACGCAGTATTTT
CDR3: CASSIMATTDTQYF

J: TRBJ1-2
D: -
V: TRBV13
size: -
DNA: TGTGCCAGCAGCTTACTGGGTTCTCAGTATGGCTACACCTTC
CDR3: CASSLLGSQYGYTF

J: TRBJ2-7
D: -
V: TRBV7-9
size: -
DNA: TGTGCCAGCAGCTCAACACGGACCGGGGGCTACGAGCAGTACTTC
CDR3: CASSSTRTGGYEQYF

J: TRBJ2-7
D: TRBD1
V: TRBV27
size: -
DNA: TGTGCCAGCAGTCCGACCGGACAGGGGGCCTACGAGCAGTACTTC
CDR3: CASSPTGQGAYEQYF

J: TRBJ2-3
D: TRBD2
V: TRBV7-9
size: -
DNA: TGTGCCAGCAGCTGGGGAAGGTTGGTCCTAGCGGGAGGTGCAGATACGCAGTATTTT
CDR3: CASSWGRLVLAGGADTQYF

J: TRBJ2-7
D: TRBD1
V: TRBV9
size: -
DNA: TGTGCCAGCAACTCCAGGGGACAGGGTTCCTCCGAGCAGTACTTC
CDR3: CASNSRGQGSSEQYF

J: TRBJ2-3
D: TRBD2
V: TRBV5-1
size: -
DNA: TGCGCCAGCAGCCAGACTAGCCCCAGGGATCCAGATACGCAGTATTTT
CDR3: CASSQTSPRDPDTQYF

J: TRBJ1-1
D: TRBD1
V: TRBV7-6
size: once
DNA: TGTGCCAGCAGCCAACAGGGGGTGAACACTGAAGCTTTCTTT
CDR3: CASSQQGVNTEAFF

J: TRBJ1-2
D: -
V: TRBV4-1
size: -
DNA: TGCGCCAGCAGCCAGCCGGGGGTAGGATATGGCTACACCTTC
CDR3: CASSQPGVGYGYTF

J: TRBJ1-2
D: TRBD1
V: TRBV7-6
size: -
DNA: TGTGCCAGCAGCTTAGACCCCACAGGGGTGGATGGCTACACCTTC
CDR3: CASSLDPTGVDGYTF

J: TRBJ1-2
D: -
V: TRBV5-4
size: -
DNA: TGTGCCAGCAGCTTGGCCCTGGGGGCGGTATATGGCTACACCTTC
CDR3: CASSLALGAVYGYTF

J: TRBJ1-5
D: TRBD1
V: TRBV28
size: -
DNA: TGTGCCAGCAGTTCCACCAGGGGGCGCGGGGGACAGCCCCAGCATTTT
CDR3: CASSSTRGRGGQPQHF

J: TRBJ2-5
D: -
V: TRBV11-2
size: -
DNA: TGTGCCAGCAGTTCCTTCGGTTGGGGGGCAGAGACCCAGTACTTC
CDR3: CASSSFGWGAETQYF

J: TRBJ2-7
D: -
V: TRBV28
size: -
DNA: TGTGCCAGCAGTCTAGGGTTACAGGGCGAGCAGTACTTC
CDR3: CASSLGLQGEQYF

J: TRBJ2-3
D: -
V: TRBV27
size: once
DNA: TGTGCCAGCAGTTTACCGAGTGATACGCAGTATTTT
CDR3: CASSLPSDTQYF

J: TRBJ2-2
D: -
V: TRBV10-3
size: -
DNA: TGTGCCATCAGTGAGGTAGGGTTAGACTCCGCCGGGGAGCTGTTTTTT
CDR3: CAISEVGLDSAGELFF

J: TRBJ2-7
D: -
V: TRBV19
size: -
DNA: TGTGCCAGTAGCCCCGAGGGGGGACTGCCGTACGAGCAGTACTTC
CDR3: CASSPEGGLPYEQYF

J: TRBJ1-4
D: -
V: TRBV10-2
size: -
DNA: TGCGCCAGCAGTGAGTCATTGGGAAAACTGTTTTTT
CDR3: CASSESLGKLFF

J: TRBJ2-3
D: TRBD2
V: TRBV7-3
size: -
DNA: TGTGCCAGCAGCTCGTTAGCGGGAGATGGCACAGATACGCAGTATTTT
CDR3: CASSSLAGDGTDTQYF

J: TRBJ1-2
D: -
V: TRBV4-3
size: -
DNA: TGCGCCAGCAGCCAAGGGCATAGGGTTAACTATGGCTACACCTTC
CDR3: CASSQGHRVNYGYTF

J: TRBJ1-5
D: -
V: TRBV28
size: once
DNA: TGTGCCAGCAGTTTGTTGGGAGGGCAGGAAGATCAGCCCCAGCATTTT
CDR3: CASSLLGGQEDQPQHF